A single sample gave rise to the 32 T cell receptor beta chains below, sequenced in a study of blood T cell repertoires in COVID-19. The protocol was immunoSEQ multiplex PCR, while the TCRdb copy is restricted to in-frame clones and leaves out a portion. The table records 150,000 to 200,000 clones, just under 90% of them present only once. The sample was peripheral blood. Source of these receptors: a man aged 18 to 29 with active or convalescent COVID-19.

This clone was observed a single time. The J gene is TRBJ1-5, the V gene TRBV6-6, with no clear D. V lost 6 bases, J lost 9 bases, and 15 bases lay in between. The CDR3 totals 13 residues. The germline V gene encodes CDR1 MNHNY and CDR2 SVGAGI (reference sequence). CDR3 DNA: TGTGCCAGCAGCGAACAGATCTCATCGCCCCAGCATTTT. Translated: CASSEQISSPQHF.

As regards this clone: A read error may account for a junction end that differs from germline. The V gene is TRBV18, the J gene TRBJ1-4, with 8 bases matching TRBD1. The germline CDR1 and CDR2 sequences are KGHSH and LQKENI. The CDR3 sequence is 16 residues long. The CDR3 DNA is TGTGCCAGCTCAGCACCAGGGGGCAGAGATAATGAAAAACTGTTTTTT. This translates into CASSAPGGRDNEKLFF.

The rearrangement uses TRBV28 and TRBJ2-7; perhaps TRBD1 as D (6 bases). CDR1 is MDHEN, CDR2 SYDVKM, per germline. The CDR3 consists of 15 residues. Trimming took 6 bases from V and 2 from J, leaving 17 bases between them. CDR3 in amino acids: CASRQHRDIPYEQYV. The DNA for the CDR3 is TGTGCCAGCAGACAACACCGGGACATACCCTACGAGCAGTACGTC.

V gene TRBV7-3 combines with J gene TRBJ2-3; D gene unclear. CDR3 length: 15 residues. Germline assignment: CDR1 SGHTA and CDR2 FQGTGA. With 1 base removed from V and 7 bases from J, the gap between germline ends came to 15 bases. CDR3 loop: CASSLIGFTTYTQYF. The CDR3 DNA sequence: TGTGCCAGCAGCTTAATAGGTTTTACTACATATACGCAGTATTTT.

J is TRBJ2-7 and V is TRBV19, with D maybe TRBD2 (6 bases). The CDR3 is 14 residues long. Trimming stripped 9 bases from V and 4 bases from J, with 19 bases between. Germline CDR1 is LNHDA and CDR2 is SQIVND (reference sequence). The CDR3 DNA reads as TGTGCCAGCTCTAGGGACGGGAGTCTGTACGAGCAGTACTTC. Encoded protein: CASSRDGSLYEQYF.

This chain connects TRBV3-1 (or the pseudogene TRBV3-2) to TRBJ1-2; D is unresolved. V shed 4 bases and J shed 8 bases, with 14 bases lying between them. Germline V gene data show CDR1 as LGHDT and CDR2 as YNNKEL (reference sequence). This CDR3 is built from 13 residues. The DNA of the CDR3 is TGTGCCAGCAGCCGGATCGGAGCTTGGGGCTACACCTTC. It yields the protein CASSRIGAWGYTF.

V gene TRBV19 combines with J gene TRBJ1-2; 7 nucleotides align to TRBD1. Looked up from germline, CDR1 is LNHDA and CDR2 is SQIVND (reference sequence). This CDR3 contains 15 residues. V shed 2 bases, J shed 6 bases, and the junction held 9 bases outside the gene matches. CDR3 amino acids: CASSIKGGAGNGYTF. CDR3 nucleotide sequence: TGTGCCAGTAGTATAAAAGGGGGCGCCGGGAATGGCTACACCTTC.

The CDR3 DNA sequence: TGTGCCAGCTCACCTTCAGGGAACAATCAGCCCCAGCATTTT. It encodes CASSPSGNNQPQHF. The rearrangement joins TRBV18 to TRBJ1-5; weak D call: TRBD1 (5 bases). The CDR3 is 14 amino acids. Deletions cut 3 bases from V and 3 bases from J, with 9 bases between. Germline values: CDR1 KGHSH, CDR2 LQKENI.

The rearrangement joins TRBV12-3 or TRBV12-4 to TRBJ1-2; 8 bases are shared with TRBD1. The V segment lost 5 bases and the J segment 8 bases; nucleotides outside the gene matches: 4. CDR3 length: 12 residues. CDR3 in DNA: TGTGCCAGCAGTGATCAGGGGGCCGGCTACACCTTC. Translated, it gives CASSDQGAGYTF.

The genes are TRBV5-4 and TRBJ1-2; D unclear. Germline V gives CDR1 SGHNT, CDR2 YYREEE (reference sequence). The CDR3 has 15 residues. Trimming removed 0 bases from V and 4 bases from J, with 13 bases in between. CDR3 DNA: TGTGCCAGCAGCTTGGGTGGGCTGAATGCCTATGGCTACACCTTC. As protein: CASSLGGLNAYGYTF.

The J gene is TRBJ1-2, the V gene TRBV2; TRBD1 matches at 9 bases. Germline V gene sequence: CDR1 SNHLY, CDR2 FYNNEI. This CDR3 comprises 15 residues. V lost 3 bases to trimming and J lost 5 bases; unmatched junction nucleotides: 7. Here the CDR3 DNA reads TGTGCCAGCAGTGACCCAGGGACAGGGAGTTATGGCTACACCTTC. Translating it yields CASSDPGTGSYGYTF.

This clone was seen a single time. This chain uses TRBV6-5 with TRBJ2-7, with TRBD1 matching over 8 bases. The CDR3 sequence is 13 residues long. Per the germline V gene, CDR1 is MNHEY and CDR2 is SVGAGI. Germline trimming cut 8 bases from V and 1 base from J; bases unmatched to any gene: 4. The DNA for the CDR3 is TGTGCCAGCCCGAGACAGGGGTCCTACGAGCAGTACTTC. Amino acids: CASPRQGSYEQYF.

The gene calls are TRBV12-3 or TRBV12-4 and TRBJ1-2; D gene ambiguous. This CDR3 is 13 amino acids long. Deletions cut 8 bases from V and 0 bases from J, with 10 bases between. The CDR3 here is CASRDGANYGYTF. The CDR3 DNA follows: TGTGCCAGCCGAGACGGGGCTAACTATGGCTACACCTTC.

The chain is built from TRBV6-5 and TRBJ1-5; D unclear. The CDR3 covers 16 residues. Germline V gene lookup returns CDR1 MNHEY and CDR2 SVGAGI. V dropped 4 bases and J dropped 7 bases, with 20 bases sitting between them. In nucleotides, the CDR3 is TGTGCCAGCAGTTCTAACCCGGGATCCCAGACCCAGCCCCAGCATTTT. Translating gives CASSSNPGSQTQPQHF.

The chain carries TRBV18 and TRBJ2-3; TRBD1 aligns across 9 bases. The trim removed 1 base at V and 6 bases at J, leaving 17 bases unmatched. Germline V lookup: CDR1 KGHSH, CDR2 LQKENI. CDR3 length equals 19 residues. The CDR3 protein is CASSPLTTGGSYVGDTQYF. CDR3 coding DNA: TGTGCCAGCTCACCACTTACTACAGGGGGCTCATACGTAGGGGATACGCAGTATTTT.

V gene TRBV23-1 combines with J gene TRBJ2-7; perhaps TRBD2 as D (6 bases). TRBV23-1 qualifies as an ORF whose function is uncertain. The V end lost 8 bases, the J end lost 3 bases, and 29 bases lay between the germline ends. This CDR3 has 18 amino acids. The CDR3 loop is CASRTRRGSRSQSYEQYV. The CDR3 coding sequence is TGCGCCAGCCGTACAAGGAGGGGCAGTCGGTCCCAAAGCTACGAGCAGTACGTC.

The CDR3 loop is CASSYGSGKDTQYF. The CDR3 DNA sequence: TGTGCCAGCAGCTACGGTTCGGGGAAAGATACGCAGTATTTT. The V gene is TRBV7-2, the J gene TRBJ2-3, with D possibly TRBD2 on 5 matching bases. This CDR3 region has 14 residues. CDR1 is SGHTA and CDR2 is FQGNSA in the germline V gene. Trimming shortened V by 4 bases and J by 5 bases, and 13 bases separated the two germline ends.

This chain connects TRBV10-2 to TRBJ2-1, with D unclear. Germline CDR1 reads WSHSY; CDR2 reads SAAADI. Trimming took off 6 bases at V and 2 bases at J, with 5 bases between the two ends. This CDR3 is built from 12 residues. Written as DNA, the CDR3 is TGCGCCAGCAGCACTACCTACAATGAGCAGTTCTTC. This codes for CASSTTYNEQFF.

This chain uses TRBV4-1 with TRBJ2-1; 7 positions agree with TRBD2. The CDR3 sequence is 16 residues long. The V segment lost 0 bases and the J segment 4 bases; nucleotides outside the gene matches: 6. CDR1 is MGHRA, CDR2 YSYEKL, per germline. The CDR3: CASSQDGRGFYNEQFF. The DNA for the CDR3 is TGCGCCAGCAGCCAAGATGGGAGGGGTTTTTACAATGAGCAGTTCTTC.

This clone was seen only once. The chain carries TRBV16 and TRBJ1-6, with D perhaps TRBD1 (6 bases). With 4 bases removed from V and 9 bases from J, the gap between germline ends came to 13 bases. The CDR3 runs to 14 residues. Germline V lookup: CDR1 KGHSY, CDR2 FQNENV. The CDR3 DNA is TGTGCCAGCAGCCCGACAGGTTTGCTTTCACCCCTCCACTTT. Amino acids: CASSPTGLLSPLHF.

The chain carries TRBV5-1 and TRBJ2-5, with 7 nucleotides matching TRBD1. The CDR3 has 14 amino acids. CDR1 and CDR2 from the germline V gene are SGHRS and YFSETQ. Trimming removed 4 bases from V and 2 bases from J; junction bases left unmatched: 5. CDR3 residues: CASSRRQGQETQYF. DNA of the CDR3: TGCGCCAGCAGCCGCCGACAGGGTCAAGAGACCCAGTACTTC. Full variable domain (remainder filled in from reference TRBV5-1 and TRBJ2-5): KAGVTQTPRYLIKTRGQQVTLSCSPISGHRSVSWYQQTPGQGLQFLFEYFSETQRNKGNFPGRFSGRQFSNSRSEMNVSTLELGDSALYLCASSRRQGQETQYFGPGTRLLVL.

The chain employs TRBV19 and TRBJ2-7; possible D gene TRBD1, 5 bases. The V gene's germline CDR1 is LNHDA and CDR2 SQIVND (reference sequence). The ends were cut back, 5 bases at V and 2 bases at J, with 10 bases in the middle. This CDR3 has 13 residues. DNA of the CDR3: TGTGCCAGTAGTGTAACAGGCACCTACGAGCAGTACTTC. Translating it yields CASSVTGTYEQYF.

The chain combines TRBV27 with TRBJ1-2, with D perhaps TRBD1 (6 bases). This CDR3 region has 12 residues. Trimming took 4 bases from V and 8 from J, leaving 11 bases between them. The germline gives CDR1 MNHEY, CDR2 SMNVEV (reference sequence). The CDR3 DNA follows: TGTGCCAGCAGTTCCAGGGGTGAAGGCTACACCTTC. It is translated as CASSSRGEGYTF.

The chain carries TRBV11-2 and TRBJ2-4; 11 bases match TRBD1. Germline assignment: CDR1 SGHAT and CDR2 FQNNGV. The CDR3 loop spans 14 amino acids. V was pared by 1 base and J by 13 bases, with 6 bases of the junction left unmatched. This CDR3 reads CASSLVGTGGSQYF. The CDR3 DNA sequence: TGTGCCAGCAGCTTAGTGGGGACAGGGGGATCACAGTACTTC.

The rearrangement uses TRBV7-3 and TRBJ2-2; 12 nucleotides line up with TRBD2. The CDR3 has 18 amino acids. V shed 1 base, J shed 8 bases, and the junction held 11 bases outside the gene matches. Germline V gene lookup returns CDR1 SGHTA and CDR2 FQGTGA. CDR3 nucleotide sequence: TGTGCCAGCAGCTTAAAGTCGGGACTAGCGGGCCAAACGGGGGAGCTGTTTTTT. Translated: CASSLKSGLAGQTGELFF.

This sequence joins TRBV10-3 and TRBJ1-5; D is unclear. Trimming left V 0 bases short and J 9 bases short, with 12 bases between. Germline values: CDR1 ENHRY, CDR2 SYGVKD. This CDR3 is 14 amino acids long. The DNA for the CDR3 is TGTGCCATCAGTGAGTCGACGGGGTTGGGGCCCCAGCATTTT. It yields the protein CAISESTGLGPQHF.

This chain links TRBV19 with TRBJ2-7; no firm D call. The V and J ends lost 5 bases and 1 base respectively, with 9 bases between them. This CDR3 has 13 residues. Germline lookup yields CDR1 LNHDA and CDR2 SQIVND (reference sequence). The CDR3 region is CASSFTPSYEQYF. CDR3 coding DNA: TGTGCCAGTAGTTTTACTCCTTCCTACGAGCAGTACTTC.

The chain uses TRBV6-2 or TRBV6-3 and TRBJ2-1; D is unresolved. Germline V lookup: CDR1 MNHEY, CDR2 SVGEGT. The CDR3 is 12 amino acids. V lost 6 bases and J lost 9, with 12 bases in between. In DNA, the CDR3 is TGTGCCAGCAGCAACTTACTCGGTGAGCAGTTCTTC. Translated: CASSNLLGEQFF.

CDR3 in DNA: TGTGCCAGCAGCCAAGAGGTCCAGGGGGCTGGGTACGAGCAGTACGTC. Its protein product is CASSQEVQGAGYEQYV. The chain links TRBV14 to TRBJ2-7; TRBD1 agrees at 8 bases. This CDR3 has 16 amino acids. The germline CDR1 and CDR2 sequences are SGHDN and FVKESK. Trimming cost V 0 bases and J 4 bases; bases outside gene matches: 8.

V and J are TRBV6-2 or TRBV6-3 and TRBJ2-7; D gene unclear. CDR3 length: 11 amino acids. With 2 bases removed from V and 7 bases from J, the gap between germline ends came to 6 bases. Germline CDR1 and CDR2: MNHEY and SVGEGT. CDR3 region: CASSYGWEQYF. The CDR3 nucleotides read TGTGCCAGCAGTTACGGCTGGGAGCAGTACTTC.

CDR3 region: CASSATGANTGELFF. The DNA of the CDR3 is TGCGCCAGCAGCGCCACGGGGGCGAACACCGGGGAGCTGTTTTTT. The V gene is TRBV5-1, the J gene TRBJ2-2, with D maybe TRBD2 (6 bases). Germline V lookup: CDR1 SGHRS, CDR2 YFSETQ. Trimming stripped 4 bases from V and 0 bases from J, with 10 bases between. The CDR3 is 15 residues long.

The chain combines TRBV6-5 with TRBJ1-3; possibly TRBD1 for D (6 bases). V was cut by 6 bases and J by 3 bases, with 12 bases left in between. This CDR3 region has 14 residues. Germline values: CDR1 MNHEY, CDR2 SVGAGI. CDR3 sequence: CASRGGTLGNTIYF. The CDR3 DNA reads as TGTGCCAGCAGGGGAGGGACACTTGGAAACACCATATATTTT.